This entry lists 23 T cell receptor beta chains sequenced from one sample in a study of blood T cells in healthy people across ages. A J-beta primer mix and a sample-barcoded 5' primer were used in a second PCR of about 6 to 12 cycles. TCRdb re-derived calls from the 5' RACE reads in MiXCR, one entry per CDR3 protein. The sample yields roughly 1.9 million distinct CDR3 sequences, roughly 43% seen once. Sequencing was performed on blood. These TCRs come from a human donor in good health.

As concerns this clonotype: At one end, the junction sequence differs from germline, possibly due to a read error. V and J are TRBV10-3 and TRBJ2-7; a possible D gene is TRBD1 (6 bases). CDR3 length: 12 amino acids. Germline V gene lookup returns CDR1 ENHRY and CDR2 SYGVKD. Written as DNA, the CDR3 is TGTGCCGTCAGCGAACAGGGCTCCGAGCAGTACTTC. This gives the protein CAVSEQGSEQYF.

The chain is built from TRBV6-5 and TRBJ1-3; D is unclear. The CDR3 consists of 14 residues. Germline values: CDR1 MNHEY, CDR2 SVGAGI. Trimming shortened V by 8 bases and J by 0 bases, and 11 bases separated the two germline ends. The CDR3 spells CASGRLSSGNTIYF. The CDR3 DNA sequence: TGTGCCAGCGGGCGCCTTAGCTCTGGAAACACCATATATTTT.

This clonotype was seen at least ten times. This chain connects TRBV5-1 to TRBJ2-3; D uncertain. Trimming took off 0 bases at V and 2 bases at J, with 13 bases between the two ends. CDR3 length: 16 residues. Germline V gives CDR1 SGHRS, CDR2 YFSETQ. The CDR3 sequence: CASSLDGRRTTDTQYF. CDR3 in DNA: TGCGCCAGCAGCTTGGATGGTAGGCGGACCACAGATACGCAGTATTTT.

The chain is built from TRBV7-9 and TRBJ1-5; possible D gene TRBD1, 6 bases. V was pared by 8 bases and J by 7 bases, with 21 bases between. The CDR3 is made up of 15 amino acids. The V gene's germline CDR1 is SEHNR and CDR2 FQNEAQ (reference sequence). The CDR3 DNA reads as TGTGCCAGCTCCCAGGGGTCCGCCCCGGTGCAGCCCCAGCATTTT. Its protein is CASSQGSAPVQPQHF.

The chain carries TRBV6-5 and TRBJ1-5; D possibly corresponds to TRBD1 (6 bases). The V and J ends lost 6 bases and 4 bases respectively, with 16 bases between them. The V gene's germline CDR1 is MNHEY and CDR2 SVGAGI. The CDR3 sequence is 15 residues long. The CDR3 spells CASSPGHSGNQPQHF. For the CDR3, the DNA is TGTGCCAGCAGCCCGGGACATTCGGGTAATCAGCCCCAGCATTTT.

This clonotype was counted a few times. The gene calls are TRBV5-5 and TRBJ2-7; D is uncertain. CDR1 SGHKS and CDR2 YYEKEE come from the germline V gene (reference sequence). With 3 bases removed from V and 4 bases from J, the gap between germline ends came to 11 bases. The CDR3 runs 13 residues. CDR3 coding DNA: TGTGCCAGCAGCTCCGGAGACTTGTACGAGCAGTACTTC. Translation: CASSSGDLYEQYF.

This chain uses TRBV28 with TRBJ2-5; TRBD1 matches 7 bases. The CDR3 has 14 amino acids. Trimming cost V 3 bases and J 5 bases; bases outside gene matches: 6. CDR1 and CDR2 from the germline V gene are MDHEN and SYDVKM. The CDR3 spells CASSFRGSVETQYF. The CDR3 DNA sequence: TGTGCCAGCAGTTTCAGGGGGTCGGTGGAGACCCAGTACTTC.

The table lists this clonotype with a few counts. This chain connects TRBV7-9 to TRBJ1-1; 9 nucleotides align to TRBD1. J was trimmed by 7 bases and V by 1 base; bases with no gene match: 4. In germline, CDR1 is SEHNR, CDR2 FQNEAQ (reference sequence). This CDR3 comprises 14 residues. CDR3: CASSLVTGQGEAFF. CDR3 bases: TGTGCCAGCAGCTTAGTTACGGGACAGGGTGAAGCTTTCTTT.

This clonotype was seen a few times. The V and J genes are TRBV30 and TRBJ2-7, with D unresolved. Trimming cost V 0 bases and J 6 bases, with 6 bases left between them. CDR1 is GTSNPN and CDR2 is SVGIG in the germline V gene (reference sequence). This CDR3 region has 11 residues. This CDR3 is CAWSVLTEQYF. CDR3 in DNA: TGTGCCTGGAGTGTCCTGACCGAGCAGTACTTC. Full variable domain (rest looked up from reference TRBV30 and TRBJ2-7): SQTIHQWPATLVQPVGSPLSLECTVEGTSNPNLYWYRQAAGRGLQLLFYSVGIGQISSEVPQNLSASRPQDRQFILSSKKLLLSDSGFYLCAWSVLTEQYFGPGTRLTVT.

The chain recombines TRBV25-1 with TRBJ2-4; 11 bases map to TRBD1. The end of the DNA fits TRBJ2-7 better, so the J call may be wrong. The V gene's germline CDR1 is MGHDK and CDR2 SYGVNS. The CDR3 totals 12 residues. The CDR3 loop is CASGQGAGEQYF. CDR3 sequence (DNA): TGTGCCAGCGGACAGGGGGCAGGCGAGCAGTACTTC.

This clonotype was counted between two and nine times. This rearrangement joins TRBV11-2 to TRBJ2-7; the match to TRBD1 covers 9 bases. Germline CDR1 and CDR2: SGHAT and FQNNGV. The CDR3 is 15 amino acids. After removal of 1 base from V and 4 bases from J, the junction contained 5 bases not matched to a gene. CDR3 sequence: CASSLVGTGLYEQYF. The CDR3 DNA reads TGTGCCAGCAGCTTAGTCGGGACAGGGTTGTACGAGCAGTACTTC.

The chain couples TRBV5-1 to TRBJ2-2, with D possibly being TRBD1 or TRBD2 (5 bases each). V lost 5 bases and J 8 bases, leaving 13 bases between the germline ends. The germline gives CDR1 SGHRS, CDR2 YFSETQ. The CDR3 covers 13 residues. CDR3 residues: CASRRDPGGELFF. CDR3 in DNA: TGCGCCAGCAGACGGGACCCAGGGGGGGAGCTGTTTTTT. Looking up the rest from reference TRBV5-1 and TRBJ2-2 gives the full variable domain: KAGVTQTPRYLIKTRGQQVTLSCSPISGHRSVSWYQQTPGQGLQFLFEYFSETQRNKGNFPGRFSGRQFSNSRSEMNVSTLELGDSALYLCASRRDPGGELFFGEGSRLTVL.

This clonotype appeared a few times. The chain links TRBV4-3 to TRBJ2-7; weak D call: TRBD1 (5 bases). The CDR3 is made up of 16 amino acids. V dropped 2 bases and J dropped 2 bases, with 16 bases sitting between them. Germline V gene data show CDR1 as LGHNA and CDR2 as YSLEER. The CDR3 DNA sequence: TGCGCCAGCAGCCAAAGGCCGACAGCAATCCCCTACGAGCAGTACTTC. Protein sequence: CASSQRPTAIPYEQYF.

This clonotype has just a few counts. This sequence joins TRBV4-3 and TRBJ2-3; D perhaps matches TRBD2 (6 bases). The CDR3 runs 15 residues. Between the trimmed V and J ends, which lost 1 base and 8 bases, there was a span of 16 bases. Germline CDR1 reads LGHNA; CDR2 reads YSLEER. DNA for the CDR3: TGCGCCAGCAGCCAAGTGTCTAGCGAAAGGAGTACGCAGTATTTT. It codes for CASSQVSSERSTQYF.

This clonotype was found a few times. This chain joins TRBV7-2 and TRBJ1-6, with no clear D. The germline CDR1 and CDR2 sequences are SGHTA and FQGNSA. The CDR3 is 15 amino acids. The V and J ends lost 3 bases and 8 bases respectively, with 14 bases between them. CDR3 DNA sequence: TGTGCCAGCAGCTTTTCAGCTAATCGCTATTCACCCCTCCACTTT. Its translation is CASSFSANRYSPLHF. Full variable domain (outside the CDR3, taken from reference TRBV7-2 and TRBJ1-6): GAGVSQSPSNKVTEKGKDVELRCDPISGHTALYWYRQSLGQGLEFLIYFQGNSAPDKSGLPSDRFSAERTGGSVSTLTIQRTQQEDSAVYLCASSFSANRYSPLHFGNGTRLTVT.

The chain uses TRBV20-1 and TRBJ1-1; the match to TRBD1 covers 9 bases. In germline, CDR1 is DFQATT, CDR2 SNEGSKA (reference sequence). There are 12 residues in the CDR3. J was trimmed by 7 bases and V by 3 bases; bases with no gene match: 3. The CDR3 spells CSARDRGFEAFF. The CDR3 DNA follows: TGCAGTGCTAGGGACAGGGGATTTGAAGCTTTCTTT.

The chain links TRBV10-3 to TRBJ2-5; a weak D match, TRBD2 (6 bases). This CDR3 is built from 15 residues. The germline V gene has CDR1 ENHRY and CDR2 SYGVKD. V lost 6 bases, J lost 4 bases, and 18 bases lay in between. The CDR3 protein is CAIRPGAGRGETQYF. The CDR3, as DNA: TGTGCCATCAGGCCCGGAGCGGGCCGGGGAGAGACCCAGTACTTC.

The chain couples TRBV20-1 to TRBJ1-1; D not certain. V was clipped by 4 bases and J by 10 bases, with 4 bases between them. Germline V gene sequence: CDR1 DFQATT, CDR2 SNEGSKA (reference sequence). This CDR3 has 8 amino acids. CDR3 in amino acids: CSAKGAFF. CDR3 in DNA: TGCAGTGCTAAGGGAGCTTTCTTT.

This clonotype has just a few counts. This sequence joins TRBV29-1 and TRBJ1-2, with unresolved D. Per germline, CDR1 SQVTM and CDR2 ANQGSEA. V lost 4 bases and J 3 bases, leaving 9 bases between the germline ends. This CDR3 is 12 amino acids long. CDR3 sequence: CSVVSADYGYTF. As DNA, the CDR3 is TGCAGCGTTGTATCGGCGGACTATGGCTACACCTTC.

This clonotype has a handful of counts. This rearrangement joins TRBV19 to TRBJ2-3, with 7 nucleotides matching TRBD2. V was pared by 7 bases and J by 1 base, with 11 bases of the junction left unmatched. CDR3 size: 16 residues. Germline values: CDR1 LNHDA, CDR2 SQIVND (reference sequence). For the CDR3, the DNA is TGTGCCAGTAACAGAGGTGGTCTAGCGGGCACAGATACGCAGTATTTT. Protein product: CASNRGGLAGTDTQYF.

The J gene is TRBJ2-4, the V gene TRBV4-3, with D perhaps TRBD1 or TRBD2 (5 bases each). V was pared by 1 base and J by 3 bases, with 13 bases between. CDR3 length equals 16 residues. Germline lookup yields CDR1 LGHNA and CDR2 YSLEER. The CDR3, as DNA: TGCGCCAGCAGCCAAGTATGGGGCGGACTCAAAAACATTCAGTACTTC. This codes for CASSQVWGGLKNIQYF.

The V and J genes are TRBV6-4 and TRBJ2-1, with TRBD1 matching over 7 bases. The germline CDR1 and CDR2 sequences are MRHNA and SNTAGT. The CDR3 has 13 residues. The V segment lost 4 bases and the J segment 9 bases; nucleotides outside the gene matches: 6. The CDR3, as DNA: TGTGCCAGCAGTGTCGACAGGGCAGTTGAGCAGTTCTTC. Its protein product is CASSVDRAVEQFF.

J is TRBJ1-5 and V is TRBV4-2, with D unresolved. From germline, CDR1 is LGHNA and CDR2 YNFKEQ. The CDR3 length is 18 residues. Trimming took 0 bases from V and 0 from J, leaving 15 bases between them. The CDR3 coding sequence is TGTGCCAGCAGCCAAGAAAGTCTAAGAGATTATAGCAATCAGCCCCAGCATTTT. Encoded protein: CASSQESLRDYSNQPQHF.